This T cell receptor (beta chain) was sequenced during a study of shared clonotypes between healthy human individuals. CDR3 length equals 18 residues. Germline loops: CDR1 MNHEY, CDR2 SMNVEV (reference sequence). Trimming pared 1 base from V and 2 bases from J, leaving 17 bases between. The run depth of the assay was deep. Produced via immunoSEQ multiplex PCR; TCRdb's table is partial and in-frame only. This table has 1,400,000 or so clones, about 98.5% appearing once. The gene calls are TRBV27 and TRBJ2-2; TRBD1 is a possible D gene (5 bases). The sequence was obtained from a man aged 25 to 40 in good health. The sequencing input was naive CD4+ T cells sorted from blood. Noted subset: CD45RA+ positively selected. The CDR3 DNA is TGTGCCAGCAGTTTATTCGCCGGTGGCAGGGCAAACACCGGGGAGCTGTTTTTT. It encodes CASSLFAGGRANTGELFF.